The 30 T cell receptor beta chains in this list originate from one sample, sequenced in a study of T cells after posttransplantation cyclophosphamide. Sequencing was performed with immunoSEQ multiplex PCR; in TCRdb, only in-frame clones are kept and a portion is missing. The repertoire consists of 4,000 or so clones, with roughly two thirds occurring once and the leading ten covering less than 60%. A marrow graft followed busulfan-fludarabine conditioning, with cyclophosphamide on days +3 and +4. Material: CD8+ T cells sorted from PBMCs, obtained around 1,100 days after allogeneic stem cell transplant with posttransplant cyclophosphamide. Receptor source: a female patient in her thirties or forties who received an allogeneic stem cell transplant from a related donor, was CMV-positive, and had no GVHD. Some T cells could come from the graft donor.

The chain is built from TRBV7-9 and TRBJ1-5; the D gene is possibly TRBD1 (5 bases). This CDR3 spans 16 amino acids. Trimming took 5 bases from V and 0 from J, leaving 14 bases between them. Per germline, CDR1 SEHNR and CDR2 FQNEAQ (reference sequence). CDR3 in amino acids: CASSPGGTYSNQPQHF. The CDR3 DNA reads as TGTGCCAGCAGCCCGGGGGGAACATATAGCAATCAGCCCCAGCATTTT.

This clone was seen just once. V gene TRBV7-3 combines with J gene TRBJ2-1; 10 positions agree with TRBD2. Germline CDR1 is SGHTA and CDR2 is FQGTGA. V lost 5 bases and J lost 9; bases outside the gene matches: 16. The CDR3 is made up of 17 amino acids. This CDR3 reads CASSSSAGGPSYGEQFF. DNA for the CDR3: TGTGCCAGCAGCAGTTCAGCGGGGGGGCCGTCATATGGTGAGCAGTTCTTC. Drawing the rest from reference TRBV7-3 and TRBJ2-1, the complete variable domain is GAGVSQTPSNKVTEKGKYVELRCDPISGHTALYWYRQSLGQGPEFLIYFQGTGAADDSGLPNDRFFAVRPEGSVSTLKIQRTERGDSAVYLCASSSSAGGPSYGEQFFGPGTRLTVL.

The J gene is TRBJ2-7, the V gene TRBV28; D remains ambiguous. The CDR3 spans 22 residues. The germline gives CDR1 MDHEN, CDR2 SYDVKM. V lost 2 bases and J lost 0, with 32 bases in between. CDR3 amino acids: CASSLPSHVPGSASILSYEQYF. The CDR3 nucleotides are TGTGCCAGCAGTTTACCCTCTCACGTTCCCGGGTCAGCTTCTATCCTCTCCTACGAGCAGTACTTC. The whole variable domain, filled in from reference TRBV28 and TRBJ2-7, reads DVKVTQSSRYLVKRTGEKVFLECVQDMDHENMFWYRQDPGLGLRLIYFSYDVKMKEKGDIPEGYSVSREKKERFSLILESASTNQTSMYLCASSLPSHVPGSASILSYEQYFGPGTRLTVT.

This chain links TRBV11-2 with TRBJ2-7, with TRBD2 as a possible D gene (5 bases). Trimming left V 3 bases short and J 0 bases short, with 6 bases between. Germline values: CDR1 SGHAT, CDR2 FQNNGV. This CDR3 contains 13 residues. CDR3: CASSFEGSYEQYF. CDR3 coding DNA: TGTGCCAGCAGCTTTGAGGGCTCCTACGAGCAGTACTTC.

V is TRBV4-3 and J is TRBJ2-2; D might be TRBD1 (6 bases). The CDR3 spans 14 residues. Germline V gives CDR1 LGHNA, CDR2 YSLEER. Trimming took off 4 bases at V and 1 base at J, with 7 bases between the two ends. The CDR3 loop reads CASSLGQNTGELFF. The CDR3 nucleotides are TGCGCCAGCAGCCTGGGACAGAACACCGGGGAGCTGTTTTTT.

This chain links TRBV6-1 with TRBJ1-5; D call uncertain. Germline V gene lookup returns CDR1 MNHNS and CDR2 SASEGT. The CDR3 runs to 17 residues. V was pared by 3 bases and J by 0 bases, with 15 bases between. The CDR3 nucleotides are TGTGCCAGCAGTGACCCCGGTGGAGATTATAGCAATCAGCCCCAGCATTTT. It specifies CASSDPGGDYSNQPQHF.

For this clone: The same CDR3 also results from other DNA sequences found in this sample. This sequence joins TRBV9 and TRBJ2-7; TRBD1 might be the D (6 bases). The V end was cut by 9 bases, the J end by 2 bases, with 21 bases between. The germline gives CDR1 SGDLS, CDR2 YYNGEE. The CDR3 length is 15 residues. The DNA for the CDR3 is TGTGCCATCATTATCGGGCAGGGGACGGCCTACGAGCAGTACTTC. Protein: CAIIIGQGTAYEQYF.

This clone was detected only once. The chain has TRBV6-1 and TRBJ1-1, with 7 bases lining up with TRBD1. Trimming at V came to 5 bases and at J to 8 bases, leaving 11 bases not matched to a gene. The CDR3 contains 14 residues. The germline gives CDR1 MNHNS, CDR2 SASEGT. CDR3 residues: CASSKYRGEGEAFF. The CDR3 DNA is TGTGCCAGCAGTAAGTACAGGGGAGAGGGCGAAGCTTTCTTT.

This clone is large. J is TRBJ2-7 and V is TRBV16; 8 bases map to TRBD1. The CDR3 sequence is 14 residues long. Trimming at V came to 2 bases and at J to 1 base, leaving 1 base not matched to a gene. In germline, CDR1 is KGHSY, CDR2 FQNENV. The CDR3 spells CASSQGTGSYEQYF. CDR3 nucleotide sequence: TGTGCCAGCAGCCAAGGGACAGGTTCCTACGAGCAGTACTTC.

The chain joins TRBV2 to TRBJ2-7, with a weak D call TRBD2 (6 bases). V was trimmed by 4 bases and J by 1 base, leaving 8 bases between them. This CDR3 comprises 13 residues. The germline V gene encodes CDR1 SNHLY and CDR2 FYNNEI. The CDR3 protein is CASSVEGSYEQYF. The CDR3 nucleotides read TGTGCCAGCAGTGTGGAGGGATCCTACGAGCAGTACTTC.

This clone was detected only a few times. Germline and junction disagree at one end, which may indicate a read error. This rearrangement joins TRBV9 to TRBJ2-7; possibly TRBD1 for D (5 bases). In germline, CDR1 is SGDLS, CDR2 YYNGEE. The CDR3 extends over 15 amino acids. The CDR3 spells CAISIKQETAYEQYF. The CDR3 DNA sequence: TGTGCCATCAGCATCAAACAGGAGACGGCATACGAGCAGTACTTC.

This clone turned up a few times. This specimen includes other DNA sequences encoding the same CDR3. CDR3: CASCIRQGTAYEQYF. The CDR3 DNA reads as TGTGCCAGTTGCATCAGGCAGGGGACGGCCTACGAGCAGTACTTC. This chain uses TRBV9 with TRBJ2-7; a weak D match, TRBD1 (6 bases). The CDR3 runs 15 residues. Germline CDR1 is SGDLS and CDR2 is YYNGEE. Trimming left V 8 bases short and J 2 bases short, with 20 bases between.

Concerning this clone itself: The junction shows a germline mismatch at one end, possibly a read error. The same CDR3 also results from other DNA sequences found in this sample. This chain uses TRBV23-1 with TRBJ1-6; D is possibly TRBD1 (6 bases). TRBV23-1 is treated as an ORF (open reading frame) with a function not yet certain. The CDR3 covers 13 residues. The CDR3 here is CASSQQGYSPLHF. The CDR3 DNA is TGCGCCAGCAGTCAGCAGGGGTATTCCCCCCTCCACTTT.

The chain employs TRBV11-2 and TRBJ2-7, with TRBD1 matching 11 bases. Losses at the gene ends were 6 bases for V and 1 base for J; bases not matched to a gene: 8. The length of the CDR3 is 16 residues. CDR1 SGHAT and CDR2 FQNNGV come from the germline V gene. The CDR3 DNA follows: TGTGCCAGCAGTCATGGGACAGGGGGTTCTTCCTACGAGCAGTACTTC. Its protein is CASSHGTGGSSYEQYF. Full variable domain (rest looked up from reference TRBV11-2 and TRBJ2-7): EAGVAQSPRYKIIEKRQSVAFWCNPISGHATLYWYQQILGQGPKLLIQFQNNGVVDDSQLPKDRFSAERLKGVDSTLKIQPAKLEDSAVYLCASSHGTGGSSYEQYFGPGTRLTVT.

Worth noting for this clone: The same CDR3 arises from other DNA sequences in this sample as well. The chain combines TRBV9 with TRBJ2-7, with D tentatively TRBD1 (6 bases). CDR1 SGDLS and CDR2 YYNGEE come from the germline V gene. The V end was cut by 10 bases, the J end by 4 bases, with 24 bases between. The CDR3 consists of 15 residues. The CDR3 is CACCIGQGTAYEQYF. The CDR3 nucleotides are TGTGCCTGTTGTATCGGGCAGGGGACGGCATACGAGCAGTACTTC.

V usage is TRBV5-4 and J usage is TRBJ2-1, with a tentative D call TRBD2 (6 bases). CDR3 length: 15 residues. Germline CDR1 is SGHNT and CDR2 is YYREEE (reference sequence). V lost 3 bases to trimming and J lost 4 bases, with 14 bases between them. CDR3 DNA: TGTGCCAGCAGCTCGTTACTAGCAGAGTACAATGAGCAGTTCTTC. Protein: CASSSLLAEYNEQFF.

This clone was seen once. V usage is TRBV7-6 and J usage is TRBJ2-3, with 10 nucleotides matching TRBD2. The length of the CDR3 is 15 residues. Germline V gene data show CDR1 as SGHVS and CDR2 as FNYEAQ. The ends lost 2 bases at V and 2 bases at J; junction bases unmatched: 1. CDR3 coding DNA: TGTGCCAGCAGCTTACTAGCGGGGGCCACAGATACGCAGTATTTT. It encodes CASSLLAGATDTQYF.

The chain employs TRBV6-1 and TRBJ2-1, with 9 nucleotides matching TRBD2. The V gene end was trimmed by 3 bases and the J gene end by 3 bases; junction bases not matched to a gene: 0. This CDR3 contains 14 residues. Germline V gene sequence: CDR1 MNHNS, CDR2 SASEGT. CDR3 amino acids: CASSERGGYNEQFF. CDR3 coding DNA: TGTGCCAGCAGTGAGCGGGGGGGCTACAATGAGCAGTTCTTC.

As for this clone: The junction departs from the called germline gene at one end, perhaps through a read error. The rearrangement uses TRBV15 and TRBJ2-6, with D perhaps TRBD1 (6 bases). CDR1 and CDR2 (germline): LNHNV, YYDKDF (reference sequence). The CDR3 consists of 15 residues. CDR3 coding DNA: TGTGCCACCAGGTATACAGGGTATGGGGCCAACATCCTGACTTTC. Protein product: CATRYTGYGANILTF. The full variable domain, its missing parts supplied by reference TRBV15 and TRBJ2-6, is DAMVIQNPRYQVTQFGKPVTLSCSQTLNHNVMYWYQQKSSQAPKLLFHYYDKDFNNEADTPDNFQSRRPNTSFCFLDIRSPGLGDTAMYLCATRYTGYGANILTFGAGSRLTVL.

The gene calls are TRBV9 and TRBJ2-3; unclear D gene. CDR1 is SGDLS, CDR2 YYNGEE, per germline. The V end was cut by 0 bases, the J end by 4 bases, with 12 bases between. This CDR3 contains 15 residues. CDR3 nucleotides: TGTGCCAGCAGCGTAGCTACGCCGATGGCAGATACGCAGTATTTT. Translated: CASSVATPMADTQYF.

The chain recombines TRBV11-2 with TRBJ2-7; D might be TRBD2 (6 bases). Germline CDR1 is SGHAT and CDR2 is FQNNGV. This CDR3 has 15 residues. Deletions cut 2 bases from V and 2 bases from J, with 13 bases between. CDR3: CASSLTGVGAYEQYF. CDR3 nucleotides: TGTGCCAGCAGCTTAACGGGGGTTGGAGCCTACGAGCAGTACTTC.

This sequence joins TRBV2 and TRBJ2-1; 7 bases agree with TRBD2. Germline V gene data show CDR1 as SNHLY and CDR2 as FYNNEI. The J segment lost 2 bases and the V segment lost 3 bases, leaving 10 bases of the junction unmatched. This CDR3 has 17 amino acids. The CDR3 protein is CASSDPGEGPPYNEQFF. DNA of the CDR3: TGTGCCAGCAGTGACCCGGGGGAGGGGCCCCCCTACAATGAGCAGTTCTTC.

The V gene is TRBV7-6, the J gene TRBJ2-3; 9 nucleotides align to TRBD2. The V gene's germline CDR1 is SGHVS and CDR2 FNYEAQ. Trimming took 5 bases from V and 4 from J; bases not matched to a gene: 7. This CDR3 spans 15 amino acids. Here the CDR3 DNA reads TGTGCCAGCAGCCCTGAGCGGGGGGTTTCAGATACGCAGTATTTT. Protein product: CASSPERGVSDTQYF.

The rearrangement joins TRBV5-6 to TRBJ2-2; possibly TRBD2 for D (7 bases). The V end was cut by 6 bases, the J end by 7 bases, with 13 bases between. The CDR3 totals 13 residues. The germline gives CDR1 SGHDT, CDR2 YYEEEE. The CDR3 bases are TGTGCCAGCACCGGGGGGCGCATCGGGGAGCTGTTTTTT. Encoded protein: CASTGGRIGELFF.

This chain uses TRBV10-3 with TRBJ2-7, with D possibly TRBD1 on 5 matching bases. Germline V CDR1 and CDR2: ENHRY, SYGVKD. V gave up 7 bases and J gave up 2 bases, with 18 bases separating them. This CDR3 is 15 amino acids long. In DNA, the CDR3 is TGTGCCATCAATTCCGCCCACAGGATTACCTACGAGCAGTACTTC. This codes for CAINSAHRITYEQYF.

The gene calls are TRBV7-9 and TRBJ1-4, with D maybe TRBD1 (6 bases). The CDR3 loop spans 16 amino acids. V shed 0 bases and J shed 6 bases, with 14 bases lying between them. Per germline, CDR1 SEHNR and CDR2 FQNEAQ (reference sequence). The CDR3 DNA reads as TGTGCCAGCAGCTTAGCTACAGGGACGATACATGAAAAACTGTTTTTT. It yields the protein CASSLATGTIHEKLFF.

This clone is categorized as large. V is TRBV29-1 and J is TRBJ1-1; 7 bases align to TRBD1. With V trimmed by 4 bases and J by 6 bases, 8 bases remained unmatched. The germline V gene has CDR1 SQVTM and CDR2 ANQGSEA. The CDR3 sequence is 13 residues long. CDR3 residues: CSVGGQGGAEAFF. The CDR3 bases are TGCAGCGTTGGGGGGCAGGGGGGTGCTGAAGCTTTCTTT.

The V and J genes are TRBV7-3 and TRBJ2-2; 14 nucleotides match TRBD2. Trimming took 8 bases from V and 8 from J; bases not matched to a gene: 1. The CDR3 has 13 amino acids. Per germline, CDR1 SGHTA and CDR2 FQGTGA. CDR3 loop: CASGTSGGGELFF. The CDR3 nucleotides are TGTGCCAGCGGGACTAGCGGGGGAGGGGAGCTGTTTTTT.

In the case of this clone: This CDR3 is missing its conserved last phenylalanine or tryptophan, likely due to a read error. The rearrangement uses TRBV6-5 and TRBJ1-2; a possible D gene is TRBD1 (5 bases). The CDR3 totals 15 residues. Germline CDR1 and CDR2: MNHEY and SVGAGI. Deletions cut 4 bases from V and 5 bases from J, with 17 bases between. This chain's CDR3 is CASSLEGSGVYGYTL. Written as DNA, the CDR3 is TGTGCCAGCAGTTTAGAGGGGTCGGGAGTGTATGGCTACACCCTC.

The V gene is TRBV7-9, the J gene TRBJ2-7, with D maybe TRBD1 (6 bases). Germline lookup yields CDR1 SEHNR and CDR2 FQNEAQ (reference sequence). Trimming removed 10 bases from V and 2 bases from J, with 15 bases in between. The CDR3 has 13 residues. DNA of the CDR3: TGTGCCACCCTCCGGGACAACACCTACGAGCAGTACTTC. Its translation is CATLRDNTYEQYF.